A selection of T cell receptor beta chains follows, all from one sample in a study of blood T cells in healthy people across ages. MiXCR, run by TCRdb on the 5' RACE reads, gives a single entry per CDR3 protein. In the table there are 550,000 to 700,000 distinct CDR3 sequences, approximately 25% of which are singletons. The sample comprised blood. The receptor source for this set is a woman between 70 and 85 years old in good health. CDR3s include the opening cysteine and the closing phenylalanine or tryptophan. The D gene is left open where the match is weak. Only some rows state a clone size, as once, few, many or a class for expanded clones.

j_call clone_size v_call d_call cdr3_aa cdr3_nt
TRBJ2-7 . TRBV10-3 TRBD2 CAISEGSGGIYEQYF TGTGCCATCAGTGAGGGTAGCGGGGGGATTTACGAGCAGTACTTC
TRBJ2-3 . TRBV7-9 . CASSLGTRDGADTQYF TGTGCCAGCAGCTTAGGGACAAGGGATGGGGCAGATACGCAGTATTTT
TRBJ2-2 . TRBV2 . CASSEIGSWRSTGELFF TGTGCCAGCAGTGAAATAGGATCTTGGAGGAGCACCGGGGAGCTGTTTTTT
TRBJ1-1 . TRBV25-1 . CASSAPGRVTEAFF TGTGCCAGCAGTGCCCCTGGCAGGGTGACTGAAGCTTTCTTT
TRBJ2-6 few TRBV10-2 . CASSDGLSSGANVLTF TGCGCCAGCAGTGACGGCTTAAGCTCTGGGGCCAACGTCCTGACTTTC
TRBJ2-3 . TRBV5-1 . CASSLLPAPDTQYF TGCGCCAGCAGCTTGTTGCCAGCTCCAGATACGCAGTATTTT
TRBJ2-7 few TRBV7-2 TRBD2 CASRIAGQATYEQYF TGTGCCAGCAGAATAGCGGGGCAGGCCACCTACGAGCAGTACTTC
TRBJ1-2 few TRBV20-1 TRBD1 CSATTTGFLSGYGYTF TGCAGTGCTACAACGACAGGGTTTCTATCTGGTTATGGCTACACCTTC
TRBJ2-5 few TRBV7-2 . CASSLVDGWGETQYF TGTGCCAGCAGCTTAGTGGACGGGTGGGGGGAGACCCAGTACTTC
TRBJ1-2 few TRBV6-1 TRBD1 CASSSSQGDYGYTF TGTGCCAGCAGTTCATCCCAGGGGGACTATGGCTACACCTTC
TRBJ2-2 . TRBV6-1 TRBD1 CASTDRPGQGVSGELFF TGTGCCAGCACCGATCGCCCCGGACAGGGGGTCTCCGGGGAGCTGTTTTTT
TRBJ2-6 . TRBV29-1 TRBD1 CSVEGQAAGANVLTF TGCAGCGTTGAGGGACAGGCGGCTGGGGCCAACGTCCTGACTTTC
TRBJ1-2 . TRBV27 . CASSLSVGLVQGYTF TGTGCCAGCAGTTTATCCGTCGGGTTAGTACAAGGGTACACCTTC
TRBJ2-3 few TRBV9 . CASSVGIYTDTQYF TGTGCCAGCAGCGTAGGTATTTATACAGATACGCAGTATTTT
TRBJ2-3 few TRBV12-3/TRBV12-4 TRBD2 CASSGTGTSGGETFTDTQYF TGTGCCAGCAGTGGAACCGGGACTAGCGGCGGTGAAACGTTCACAGATACGCAGTATTTT
TRBJ1-2 . TRBV12-3/TRBV12-4 . CASRRTVGYGYTF TGTGCCAGCAGGCGGACAGTTGGGTATGGCTACACCTTC
TRBJ2-7 . TRBV6-5 . CATGTNAYEQYF TGTGCCACCGGGACGAATGCTTACGAGCAGTACTTC
TRBJ2-5 . TRBV7-8 . CASSLKRSPYQETQYF TGTGCCAGCAGCTTAAAGCGGAGCCCGTACCAAGAGACCCAGTACTTC
TRBJ2-1 . TRBV5-5 TRBD2 CASSALLAGGADNEQFF TGTGCCAGCAGCGCGCTCTTAGCGGGGGGGGCGGACAATGAGCAGTTCTTC
TRBJ1-2 few TRBV7-9 TRBD1 CASSLVGQGVGYTF TGTGCCAGCAGCTTAGTGGGACAGGGTGTTGGCTACACCTTC
TRBJ1-1 . TRBV7-2 . CASSLRGRDGTEAFF TGTGCCAGCAGCTTACGAGGCAGGGACGGCACTGAAGCTTTCTTT
TRBJ1-1 few TRBV29-1 . CSVDRGLGNTEAFF TGCAGCGTTGATCGGGGATTAGGGAACACTGAAGCTTTCTTT
TRBJ1-2 . TRBV29-1 TRBD1 CSVDFRGLFGYTF TGCAGCGTTGATTTCAGGGGGCTTTTTGGCTACACCTTC
TRBJ2-1 . TRBV29-1 . CSVEDTVVVNEQFF TGCAGCGTTGAAGATACGGTAGTAGTCAATGAGCAGTTCTTC
TRBJ1-4 . TRBV6-5 . CASSYSSAGLRLFF TGTGCCAGCAGTTACTCGAGTGCAGGCCTTCGACTGTTTTTT
TRBJ2-7 few TRBV7-2 . CASSLAAGEYYEQYF TGTGCCAGCAGCTTAGCGGCAGGGGAGTACTACGAGCAGTACTTC
TRBJ2-1 . TRBV5-1 TRBD2 CASSLLAGASGEQFF TGCGCCAGCAGCTTGCTAGCGGGGGCCTCGGGTGAGCAGTTCTTC
TRBJ1-2 few TRBV14 . CASSVRWARPSGYGYTF TGTGCCAGCAGCGTAAGATGGGCCAGGCCGTCGGGCTATGGCTACACCTTC
TRBJ1-2 . TRBV7-2 TRBD1 CASSFSGGDGYTF TGTGCCAGCAGCTTCTCAGGGGGCGATGGCTACACCTTC
TRBJ1-6 . TRBV9 . CASSVGEDSPLHF TGTGCCAGCAGCGTAGGCGAGGATTCACCCCTCCACTTT
TRBJ2-7 . TRBV3-1 . CASSRPSVGCGEQYF TGTGCCAGCAGCCGCCCCTCGGTTGGATGTGGCGAGCAGTACTTC
TRBJ1-4 . TRBV12-3/TRBV12-4 TRBD1 CASRGQGDGKLFF TGTGCCAGCAGAGGACAGGGAGATGGAAAACTGTTTTTT
TRBJ2-1 few TRBV7-2 . CASSSEMRWNEQFF TGTGCCAGCAGCTCCGAAATGCGCTGGAATGAGCAGTTCTTC
TRBJ2-7 few TRBV12-3/TRBV12-4 TRBD1 CASSSQTGPYEQYF TGTGCCAGCAGTTCCCAGACAGGGCCCTACGAGCAGTACTTC
TRBJ2-7 few TRBV5-1 TRBD2 CASSFRLAGIYEQYF TGCGCCAGCAGCTTCCGACTAGCGGGGATCTACGAGCAGTACTTC
TRBJ2-3 . TRBV11-1 TRBD2 CASSSIAGGPDTQYF TGTGCCAGCAGCTCGATAGCGGGGGGGCCGGATACGCAGTATTTT
TRBJ1-4 . TRBV18 TRBD1 CASSPRTTGTGSEKLFF TGTGCCAGCTCACCACGCACTACCGGGACAGGGAGTGAAAAACTGTTTTTT
TRBJ2-4 once TRBV7-9 . CASSLSRNIQYF TGTGCCAGCAGCTTATCTAGAAACATTCAGTACTTC
TRBJ1-6 few TRBV11-3 TRBD1 CASSLIQGALHF TGTGCCAGCAGCTTAATACAGGGGGCCCTCCACTTT
TRBJ2-1 once TRBV20-1 TRBD2 CSAGPAGTSGYNEQFF TGCAGTGCTGGCCCCGCAGGGACTAGCGGTTACAATGAGCAGTTCTTC
TRBJ1-1 . TRBV20-1 TRBD1 CSAREGTANTEAFF TGCAGTGCTAGAGAGGGGACAGCTAACACTGAAGCTTTCTTT
TRBJ1-2 once TRBV12-3/TRBV12-4 . CASRPRAGYGYTF TGTGCCAGCAGACCCAGGGCAGGCTATGGCTACACCTTC
TRBJ2-7 . TRBV20-1 . CSASRTRSSYEQYF TGCAGTGCTAGCCGGACCCGGAGCTCCTACGAGCAGTACTTC
TRBJ2-6 few TRBV2 . CASPGDSGANVLTF TGTGCCAGTCCAGGGGACTCTGGGGCCAACGTCCTGACTTTC
TRBJ2-5 . TRBV20-1 TRBD1 CSARLRGPETQYF TGCAGTGCTAGGCTCAGGGGGCCGGAGACCCAGTACTTC
TRBJ1-5 . TRBV19 TRBD1 CATKQGARGNQPQHF TGTGCCACCAAACAGGGGGCGCGGGGCAATCAGCCCCAGCATTTT
TRBJ2-5 few TRBV10-3 . CAISEQKETQYF TGTGCCATCAGTGAACAGAAGGAGACCCAGTACTTC
TRBJ2-1 few TRBV7-2 TRBD2 CASRSRGASEQFF TGTGCCAGCAGATCGCGGGGGGCCAGTGAGCAGTTCTTC
TRBJ2-3 many TRBV29-1 TRBD1 CSVEGVTGLSTDTQYF TGCAGCGTTGAAGGAGTGACAGGGCTGAGCACAGATACGCAGTATTTT
TRBJ1-1 . TRBV7-2 . CASSLPWATEAFF TGTGCCAGCAGCCTGCCCTGGGCCACTGAAGCTTTCTTT
TRBJ2-1 few TRBV12-3/TRBV12-4 . CASSPWGTQFF TGTGCCAGCAGTCCCTGGGGGACACAGTTCTTC
TRBJ1-2 few TRBV12-5 TRBD1 CASGRDRNYGYTF TGTGCTAGTGGCCGGGACAGGAACTATGGCTACACCTTC
TRBJ2-7 . TRBV10-2 . CASTATGLSYEQYF TGCGCCAGCACCGCGACAGGATTGTCCTACGAGCAGTACTTC
TRBJ1-1 few TRBV5-1 . CASSLDGYLNTEAFF TGCGCCAGCAGCTTGGACGGATACTTGAACACTGAAGCTTTCTTT